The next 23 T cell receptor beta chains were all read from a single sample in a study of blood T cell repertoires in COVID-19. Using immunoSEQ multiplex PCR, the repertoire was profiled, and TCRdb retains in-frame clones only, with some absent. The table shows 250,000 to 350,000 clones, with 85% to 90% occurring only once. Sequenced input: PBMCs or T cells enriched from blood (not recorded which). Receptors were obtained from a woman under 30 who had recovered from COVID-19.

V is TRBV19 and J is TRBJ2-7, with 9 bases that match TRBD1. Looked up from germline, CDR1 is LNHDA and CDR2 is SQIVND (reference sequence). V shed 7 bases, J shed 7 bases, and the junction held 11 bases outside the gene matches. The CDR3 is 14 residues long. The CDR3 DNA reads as TGTGCCAGTAAACAGGGGGCGTATTCGGAAGAGCAGTACTTC. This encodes CASKQGAYSEEQYF. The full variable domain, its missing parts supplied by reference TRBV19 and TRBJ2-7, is DGGITQSPKYLFRKEGQNVTLSCEQNLNHDAMYWYRQDPGQGLRLIYYSQIVNDFQKGDIAEGYSVSREKKESFPLTVTSAQKNPTAFYLCASKQGAYSEEQYFGPGTRLTVT.

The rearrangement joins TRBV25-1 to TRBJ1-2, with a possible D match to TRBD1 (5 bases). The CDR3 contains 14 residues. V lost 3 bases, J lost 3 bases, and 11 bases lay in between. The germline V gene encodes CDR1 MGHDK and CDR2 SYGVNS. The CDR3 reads CASSDQETDYGYTF. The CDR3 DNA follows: TGTGCCAGCAGTGATCAAGAGACAGACTATGGCTACACCTTC.

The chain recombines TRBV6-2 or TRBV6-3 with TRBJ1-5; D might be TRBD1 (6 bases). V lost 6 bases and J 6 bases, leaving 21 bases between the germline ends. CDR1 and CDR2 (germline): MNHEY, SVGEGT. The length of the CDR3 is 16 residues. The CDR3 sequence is CASSPQYGGGSQPQHF. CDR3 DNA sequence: TGTGCCAGCAGCCCTCAATACGGTGGGGGCTCTCAGCCCCAGCATTTT.

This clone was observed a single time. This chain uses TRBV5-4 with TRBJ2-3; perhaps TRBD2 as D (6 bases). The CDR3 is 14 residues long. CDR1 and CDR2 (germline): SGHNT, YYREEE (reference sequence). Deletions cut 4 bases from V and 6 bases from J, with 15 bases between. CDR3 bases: TGTGCCAGCAGCAGGGACTCAGGGCGGGATACGCAGTATTTT. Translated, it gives CASSRDSGRDTQYF.

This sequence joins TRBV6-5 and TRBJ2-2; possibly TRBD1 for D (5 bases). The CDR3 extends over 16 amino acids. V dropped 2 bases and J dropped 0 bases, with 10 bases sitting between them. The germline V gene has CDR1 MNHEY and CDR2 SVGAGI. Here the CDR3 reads CASSYHRRSNTGELFF. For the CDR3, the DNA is TGTGCCAGCAGTTACCACAGGCGATCGAACACCGGGGAGCTGTTTTTT.

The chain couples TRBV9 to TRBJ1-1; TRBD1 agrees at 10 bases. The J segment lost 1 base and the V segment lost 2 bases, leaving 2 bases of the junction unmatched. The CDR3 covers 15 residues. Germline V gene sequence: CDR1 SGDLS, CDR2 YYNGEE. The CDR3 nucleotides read TGTGCCAGCAGCGTCGGGACAGGGGCGAACACTGAAGCTTTCTTT. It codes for CASSVGTGANTEAFF.

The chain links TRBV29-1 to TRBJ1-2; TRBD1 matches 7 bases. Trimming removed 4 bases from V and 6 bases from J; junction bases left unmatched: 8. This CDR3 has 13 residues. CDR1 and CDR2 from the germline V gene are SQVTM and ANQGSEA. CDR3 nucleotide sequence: TGCAGCGTTGGACAGGGAGGATCTAATGGCTACACCTTC. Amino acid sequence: CSVGQGGSNGYTF.

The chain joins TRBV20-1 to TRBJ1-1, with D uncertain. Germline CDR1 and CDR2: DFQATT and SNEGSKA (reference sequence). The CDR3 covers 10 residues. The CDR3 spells CRPVDTEAFF. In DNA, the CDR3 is TGCAGACCGGTAGACACTGAAGCTTTCTTT.

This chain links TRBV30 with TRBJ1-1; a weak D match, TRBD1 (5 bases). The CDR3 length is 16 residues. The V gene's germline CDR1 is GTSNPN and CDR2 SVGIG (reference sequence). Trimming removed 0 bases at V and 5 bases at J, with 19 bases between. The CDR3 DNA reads TGTGCCTGGAGTGTATCATTAATAGGGGAAGGAACTGAAGCTTTCTTT. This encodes CAWSVSLIGEGTEAFF.

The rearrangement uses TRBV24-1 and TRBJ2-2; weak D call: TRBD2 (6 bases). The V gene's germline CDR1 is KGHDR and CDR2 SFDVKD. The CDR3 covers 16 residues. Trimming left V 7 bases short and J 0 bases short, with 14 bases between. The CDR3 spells CATRKGTPANTGELFF. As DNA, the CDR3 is TGTGCCACCAGGAAGGGGACTCCCGCGAACACCGGGGAGCTGTTTTTT.

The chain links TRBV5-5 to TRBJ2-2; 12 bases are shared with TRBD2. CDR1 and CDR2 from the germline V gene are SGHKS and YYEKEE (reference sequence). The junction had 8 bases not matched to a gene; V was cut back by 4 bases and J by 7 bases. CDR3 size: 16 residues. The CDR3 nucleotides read TGTGCCAGCAGCCCCCTAGCGGGGGGGCGGAACGGGGAGCTGTTTTTT. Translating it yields CASSPLAGGRNGELFF.

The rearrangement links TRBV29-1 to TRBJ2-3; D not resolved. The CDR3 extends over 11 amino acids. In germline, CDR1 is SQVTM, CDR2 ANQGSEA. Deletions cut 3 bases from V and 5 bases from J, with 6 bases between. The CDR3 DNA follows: TGCAGCGTTGACATCGGAGATACGCAGTATTTT. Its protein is CSVDIGDTQYF.

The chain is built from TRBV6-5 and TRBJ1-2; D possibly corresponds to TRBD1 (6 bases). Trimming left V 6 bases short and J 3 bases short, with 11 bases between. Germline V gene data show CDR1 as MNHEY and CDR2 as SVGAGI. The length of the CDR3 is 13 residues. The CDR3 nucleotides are TGTGCCAGCAGACCGGACAGATACTATGGCTACACCTTC. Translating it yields CASRPDRYYGYTF.

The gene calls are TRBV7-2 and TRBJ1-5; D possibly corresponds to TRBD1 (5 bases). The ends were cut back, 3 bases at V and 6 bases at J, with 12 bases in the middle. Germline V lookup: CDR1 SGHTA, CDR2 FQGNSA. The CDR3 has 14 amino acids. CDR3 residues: CASSLGGRSQPQHF. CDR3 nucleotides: TGTGCCAGCAGCTTGGGGGGAAGGAGTCAGCCCCAGCATTTT. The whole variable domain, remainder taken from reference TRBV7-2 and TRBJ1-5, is GAGVSQSPSNKVTEKGKDVELRCDPISGHTALYWYRQSLGQGLEFLIYFQGNSAPDKSGLPSDRFSAERTGGSVSTLTIQRTQQEDSAVYLCASSLGGRSQPQHFGDGTRLSIL.

Here the CDR3 DNA reads TGTGCCAGCAGCTTTCAAAGCGGGGGGCTCCAAGAGACCCAGTACTTC. This encodes CASSFQSGGLQETQYF. The rearrangement links TRBV5-4 to TRBJ2-5; 9 bases are a match to TRBD2. The V segment lost 2 bases and the J segment 1 base; nucleotides outside the gene matches: 6. In germline, CDR1 is SGHNT, CDR2 YYREEE (reference sequence). The CDR3 loop spans 16 amino acids.

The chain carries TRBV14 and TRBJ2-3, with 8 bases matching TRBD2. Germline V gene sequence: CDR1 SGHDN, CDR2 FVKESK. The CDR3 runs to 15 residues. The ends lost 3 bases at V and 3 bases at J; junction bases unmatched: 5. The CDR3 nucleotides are TGTGCCAGCAGCCATGGACTAGCTAGAACAGATACGCAGTATTTT. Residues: CASSHGLARTDTQYF.

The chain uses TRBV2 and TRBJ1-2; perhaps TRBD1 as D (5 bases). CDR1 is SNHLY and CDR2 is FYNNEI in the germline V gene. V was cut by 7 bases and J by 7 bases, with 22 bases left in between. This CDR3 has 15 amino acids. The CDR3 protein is CASTKRTGGQGGYTF. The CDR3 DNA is TGTGCCAGCACCAAGAGGACGGGAGGCCAGGGTGGCTACACCTTC.

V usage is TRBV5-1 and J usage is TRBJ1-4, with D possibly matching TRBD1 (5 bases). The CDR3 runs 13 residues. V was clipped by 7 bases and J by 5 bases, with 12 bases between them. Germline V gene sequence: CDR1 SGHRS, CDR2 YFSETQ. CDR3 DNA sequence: TGCGCCAGCGCCGTAGGGGAAAATGAAAAACTGTTTTTT. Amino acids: CASAVGENEKLFF.

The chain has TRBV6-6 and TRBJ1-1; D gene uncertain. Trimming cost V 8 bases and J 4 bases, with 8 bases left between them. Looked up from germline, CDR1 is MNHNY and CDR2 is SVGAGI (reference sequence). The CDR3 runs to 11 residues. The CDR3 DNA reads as TGTGCCAGCCGTCCGGGCACTGAAGCTTTCTTT. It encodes CASRPGTEAFF.

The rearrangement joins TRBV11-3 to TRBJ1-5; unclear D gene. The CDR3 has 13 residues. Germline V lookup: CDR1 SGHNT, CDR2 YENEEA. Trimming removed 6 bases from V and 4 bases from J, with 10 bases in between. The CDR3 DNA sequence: TGTGCCAGCAGACTCACCGGTAATCAGCCCCAGCATTTT. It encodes CASRLTGNQPQHF.

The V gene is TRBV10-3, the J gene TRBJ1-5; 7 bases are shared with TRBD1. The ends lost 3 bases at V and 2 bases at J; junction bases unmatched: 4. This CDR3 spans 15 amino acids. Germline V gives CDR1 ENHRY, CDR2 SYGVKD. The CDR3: CAISEGQGGNQPQHF. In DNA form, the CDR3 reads TGTGCCATCAGTGAAGGGCAGGGGGGCAATCAGCCCCAGCATTTT.

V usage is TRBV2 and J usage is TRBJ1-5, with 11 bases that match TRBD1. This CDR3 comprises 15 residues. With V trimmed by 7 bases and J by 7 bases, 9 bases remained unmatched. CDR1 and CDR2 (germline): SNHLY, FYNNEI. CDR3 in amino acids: CASTAGTGGLQPQHF. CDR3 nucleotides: TGTGCCAGCACCGCCGGGACAGGGGGTTTACAGCCCCAGCATTTT.

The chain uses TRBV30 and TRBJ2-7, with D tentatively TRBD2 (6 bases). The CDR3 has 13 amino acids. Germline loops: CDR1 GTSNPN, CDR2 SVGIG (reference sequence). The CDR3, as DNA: TGTGCTGGGGCGATGCGGAGGGACTACGAGCAGTACTTC. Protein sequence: CAGAMRRDYEQYF. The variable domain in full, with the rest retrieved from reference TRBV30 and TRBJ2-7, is SQTIHQWPATLVQPVGSPLSLECTVEGTSNPNLYWYRQAAGRGLQLLFYSVGIGQISSEVPQNLSASRPQDRQFILSSKKLLLSDSGFYLCAGAMRRDYEQYFGPGTRLTVT.